The rows below give T cell receptor beta chains drawn from one sample of a study of identical twins. TCRdb reprocessed the 5' RACE reads via MiXCR and lists one record per CDR3 protein. The sample comprises around 690,000 distinct CDR3 sequences, 21% of which are singletons, and 4% to 5.5% rests with the top ten. These data were likewise used in another study, on T cells expressing NK-cell markers.

The sample comprised PBMCs. Receptors originate from a young woman in good health. The CDR3 runs from the conserved cysteine through the conserved F or W. The D gene is left open where the match is weak. Clone size is stated in some rows and not others, as once, few, many or a class when expanded.

v_call: TRBV6-1; d_call: .; j_call: TRBJ2-3; clone_size: few; cdr3_aa: CASSEFGRGTQYF; cdr3_nt: TGTGCCAGCAGTGAATTCGGAAGGGGTACGCAGTATTTT
v_call: TRBV6-5; d_call: .; j_call: TRBJ2-7; clone_size: few; cdr3_aa: CASSYGTRYYEQYF; cdr3_nt: TGTGCCAGCAGTTACGGGACACGATACTACGAGCAGTACTTC
v_call: TRBV20-1; d_call: .; j_call: TRBJ2-6; clone_size: few; cdr3_aa: CSARVRSGANVLTF; cdr3_nt: TGCAGTGCTAGAGTGCGGTCTGGGGCCAACGTCCTGACTTTC
v_call: TRBV5-1; d_call: .; j_call: TRBJ2-1; clone_size: few; cdr3_aa: CASSLPSGSVDEQFF; cdr3_nt: TGCGCCAGCAGCTTGCCCAGCGGGTCGGTCGATGAGCAGTTCTTC
v_call: TRBV5-1; d_call: .; j_call: TRBJ1-1; clone_size: few; cdr3_aa: CASSSLPIRGGNNPEAFF; cdr3_nt: TGCGCCAGCAGTTCGCTTCCCATTCGAGGAGGTAATAACCCCGAAGCTTTCTTT
v_call: TRBV20-1; d_call: .; j_call: TRBJ2-7; clone_size: .; cdr3_aa: CSARAPRISYEQYF; cdr3_nt: TGCAGTGCTAGAGCCCCTAGGATTTCCTACGAGCAGTACTTC
v_call: TRBV20-1; d_call: .; j_call: TRBJ2-7; clone_size: few; cdr3_aa: CSADKKNPYEQYF; cdr3_nt: TGCAGTGCTGATAAGAAGAACCCCTACGAGCAGTACTTC
v_call: TRBV7-9; d_call: TRBD1; j_call: TRBJ2-7; clone_size: many; cdr3_aa: CASSPPGQTYEQYF; cdr3_nt: TGTGCCAGCAGCCCTCCGGGACAGACCTACGAGCAGTACTTC
v_call: TRBV24-1; d_call: .; j_call: TRBJ2-1; clone_size: .; cdr3_aa: CATSDFDEQFF; cdr3_nt: TGTGCCACCAGTGATTTCGATGAGCAGTTCTTC
v_call: TRBV4-3; d_call: .; j_call: TRBJ2-6; clone_size: .; cdr3_aa: CASSQGGVAGANVLTF; cdr3_nt: TGCGCCAGCAGCCAAGGGGGGGTTGCTGGGGCCAACGTCCTGACTTTC
v_call: TRBV9; d_call: TRBD2; j_call: TRBJ2-1; clone_size: many; cdr3_aa: CASSSTSGVSYNEQFF; cdr3_nt: TGTGCCAGCAGCTCCACTAGCGGTGTCTCCTACAATGAGCAGTTCTTC
v_call: TRBV10-3; d_call: .; j_call: TRBJ2-3; clone_size: .; cdr3_aa: CAISAARRDGADTQYF; cdr3_nt: TGTGCCATCAGTGCAGCTAGGCGGGATGGGGCAGATACGCAGTATTTT
v_call: TRBV2; d_call: TRBD1; j_call: TRBJ2-7; clone_size: few; cdr3_aa: CASKVDRVPEQYF; cdr3_nt: TGTGCCAGCAAGGTAGACAGGGTACCCGAGCAGTACTTC
v_call: TRBV20-1; d_call: .; j_call: TRBJ2-2; clone_size: few; cdr3_aa: CSARGYSAGELFF; cdr3_nt: TGCAGTGCTAGGGGTTACTCGGCCGGGGAGCTGTTTTTT
v_call: TRBV12-3/TRBV12-4; d_call: .; j_call: TRBJ2-3; clone_size: .; cdr3_aa: CASSFQGSSDTQYF; cdr3_nt: TGTGCCAGCAGCTTCCAGGGTAGTTCAGATACGCAGTATTTT
v_call: TRBV5-1; d_call: TRBD1; j_call: TRBJ1-2; clone_size: .; cdr3_aa: CASSLDRGSVYGYTF; cdr3_nt: TGCGCCAGCAGCTTGGACAGGGGGTCTGTCTATGGCTACACCTTC
v_call: TRBV20-1; d_call: TRBD2; j_call: TRBJ2-1; clone_size: few; cdr3_aa: CSAKPLQREGLNEQFF; cdr3_nt: TGCAGTGCCAAACCCCTACAGCGGGAGGGCCTCAATGAGCAGTTCTTC
v_call: TRBV2; d_call: .; j_call: TRBJ2-2; clone_size: many; cdr3_aa: CASSVTGELFF; cdr3_nt: TGTGCCAGCAGTGTCACCGGGGAGCTGTTTTTT
v_call: TRBV10-3; d_call: .; j_call: TRBJ2-3; clone_size: few; cdr3_aa: CAISEATQYTQYF; cdr3_nt: TGTGCCATCAGTGAGGCGACGCAGTACACGCAGTATTTT
v_call: TRBV7-9; d_call: .; j_call: TRBJ2-3; clone_size: few; cdr3_aa: CASSRAHTDTQYF; cdr3_nt: TGTGCCAGCAGCCGGGCCCACACAGATACGCAGTATTTT
v_call: TRBV11-2; d_call: TRBD2; j_call: TRBJ2-5; clone_size: .; cdr3_aa: CASSPRGGPGETQYF; cdr3_nt: TGTGCCAGCAGCCCGCGCGGGGGGCCTGGGGAGACCCAGTACTTC
v_call: TRBV11-2; d_call: TRBD1; j_call: TRBJ2-5; clone_size: once; cdr3_aa: CASSPGGIRGTQYF; cdr3_nt: TGTGCCAGCAGCCCAGGGGGTATTCGGGGGACCCAGTACTTC
v_call: TRBV5-1; d_call: .; j_call: TRBJ1-2; clone_size: few; cdr3_aa: CASSLMTSYGYTF; cdr3_nt: TGCGCCAGCAGCCTAATGACGTCGTATGGCTACACCTTC
v_call: TRBV5-1; d_call: .; j_call: TRBJ2-3; clone_size: few; cdr3_aa: CASSSHPTDTQYF; cdr3_nt: TGCGCCAGCAGCTCGCACCCCACAGATACGCAGTATTTT
v_call: TRBV10-2; d_call: .; j_call: TRBJ1-1; clone_size: .; cdr3_aa: CASSGSPGTEAFF; cdr3_nt: TGCGCCAGCAGTGGGAGCCCTGGGACTGAAGCTTTCTTT
v_call: TRBV5-1; d_call: .; j_call: TRBJ2-5; clone_size: few; cdr3_aa: CASSDRIGLETQYF; cdr3_nt: TGCGCCAGCAGCGACAGGATCGGATTGGAGACCCAGTACTTC
v_call: TRBV20-1; d_call: TRBD2; j_call: TRBJ2-1; clone_size: many; cdr3_aa: CSATPGTSGSGVSYNEQFF; cdr3_nt: TGCAGTGCTACCCCCGGGACTAGCGGGAGCGGGGTGTCCTACAATGAGCAGTTCTTC
v_call: TRBV4-3; d_call: .; j_call: TRBJ2-7; clone_size: few; cdr3_aa: CASSQGTPSYEQYF; cdr3_nt: TGCGCCAGCAGCCAAGGTACTCCATCCTACGAGCAGTACTTC
v_call: TRBV4-3; d_call: .; j_call: TRBJ2-5; clone_size: .; cdr3_aa: CASSQDYTDQETQYF; cdr3_nt: TGCGCCAGCAGCCAAGATTATACAGACCAAGAGACCCAGTACTTC
v_call: TRBV27; d_call: .; j_call: TRBJ2-2; clone_size: .; cdr3_aa: CASFTRGAYTGELFF; cdr3_nt: TGTGCCAGCTTCACCAGGGGGGCCTACACCGGGGAGCTGTTTTTT
v_call: TRBV10-3; d_call: .; j_call: TRBJ2-3; clone_size: many; cdr3_aa: CAIMTGVTDTQYF; cdr3_nt: TGTGCCATTATGACAGGAGTCACAGATACGCAGTATTTT